The 28 T cell receptor beta chains below were found in one sample sequenced in a study of metastatic and nonmetastatic thyroid tumors. All patients reached thyroid surgery having received no treatment beforehand. TCRdb called clones again from the PCR reads with MiXCR. The sample shows 84,000 or so clones, 8.6% of them seen only once. Sequenced: blood. These receptors were collected from a female donor with papillary thyroid cancer or a benign thyroid nodule (not recorded which). Some clones in this sample may be carry-over from other donors' samples.

This clone was found many times. V and J are TRBV5-4 and TRBJ2-1, with 9 bases aligning to TRBD1. Germline CDR1 is SGHNT and CDR2 is YYREEE (reference sequence). The CDR3 spans 17 residues. V shed 0 bases, J shed 8 bases, and the junction held 12 bases outside the gene matches. The CDR3 loop is CASSLGESRGTGYEQFF. As DNA, the CDR3 is TGTGCCAGCAGCTTGGGGGAGAGCCGAGGGACAGGGTATGAGCAGTTCTTC.

This clone has at least ten counts. The chain combines TRBV24-1 with TRBJ2-1; 10 nucleotides match TRBD2. The V segment lost 12 bases and the J segment 8 bases; nucleotides outside the gene matches: 21. Germline CDR1 and CDR2: KGHDR and SFDVKD. The length of the CDR3 is 17 residues. CDR3 residues: CALPKVAGGTHLDEQFF. For the CDR3, the DNA is TGTGCCCTACCGAAGGTAGCGGGGGGCACCCATCTGGATGAGCAGTTCTTC.

This clone was seen repeatedly, ten times or more. The chain combines TRBV6-1 with TRBJ2-1; 7 bases are a match to TRBD1. Unmatched junction bases numbered 8, after V lost 0 bases and J lost 15 bases. Per the germline V gene, CDR1 is MNHNS and CDR2 is SASEGT. The CDR3 spans 13 residues. CDR3 bases: TGTGCCAGCAGTGAAGCATTGGGACAGTCAGCGTTCTTC. Translating gives CASSEALGQSAFF.

This clone was counted only a few times. A much larger clone differs from this one at a single base, so this may be a read error. The sample has other DNA sequences that encode this CDR3 too. The rearrangement joins TRBV27 to TRBJ2-5; D is uncertain. V lost 2 bases to trimming and J lost 5 bases, with 9 bases between them. This CDR3 has 13 residues. Germline-derived CDR1 and CDR2 are MNHEY and SMNVEV (reference sequence). Written as DNA, the CDR3 is TGTGCCAGCAGTTTAGAAGGTCGGGAGACCCAGTACTTC. Its protein is CASSLEGRETQYF.

In its sample, this clone was seen many times. J is TRBJ1-6 and V is TRBV20-1; D gene unclear. From germline, CDR1 is DFQATT and CDR2 SNEGSKA (reference sequence). CDR3 length: 16 residues. Trimming took 0 bases from V and 0 from J, leaving 9 bases between them. DNA of the CDR3: TGCAGTGCTAGAGAGGCCAGGAGCTCCTATAATTCACCCCTCCACTTT. Encoded protein: CSAREARSSYNSPLHF.

This clone was seen a handful of times. The chain has TRBV7-9 and TRBJ2-2; D ambiguous. CDR1 is SEHNR, CDR2 FQNEAQ, per germline (reference sequence). The length of the CDR3 is 12 residues. CDR3 amino acids: CVSGGHTGELFF. CDR3 DNA: TGTGTATCTGGTGGCCACACCGGGGAGCTGTTTTTT.

This clone was observed many times. Within the sample, other DNA sequences also encode this same CDR3. The V call is TRBV4-1, the J call TRBJ2-6; 10 bases agree with TRBD1. This CDR3 spans 17 amino acids. CDR1 and CDR2 from the germline V gene are MGHRA and YSYEKL. V was clipped by 4 bases and J by 2 bases; unmatched bases: 5. The CDR3, as DNA: TGCGCCAGCAGCCGTGGGACAGGGGAGGCTGGGGCCAACGTCCTGACTTTC. Encoded protein: CASSRGTGEAGANVLTF.

There are many counts of this clone. The rearrangement uses TRBV3-1 and TRBJ1-2; D remains ambiguous. Trimming took off 3 bases at V and 4 bases at J, with 12 bases between the two ends. The CDR3 is made up of 14 amino acids. Germline V gives CDR1 LGHDT, CDR2 YNNKEL (reference sequence). The CDR3 DNA reads TGTGCCAGCAGCCACCTACAGTCTATCTATGGCTACACCTTC. Amino acid sequence: CASSHLQSIYGYTF.

This clone was picked up many times. V and J are TRBV19 and TRBJ1-4, with D unclear. This CDR3 contains 15 residues. Germline CDR1 LNHDA, CDR2 SQIVND (reference sequence). The ends were cut back, 4 bases at V and 7 bases at J, with 16 bases in the middle. The CDR3 coding sequence is TGTGCCAGTAGTAGGACCGGGCTGAAGGGTGAAAAACTGTTTTTT. This sequence encodes CASSRTGLKGEKLFF.

This clone was seen ten or more times. The chain is built from TRBV13 and TRBJ2-1; the D call may be TRBD1 or TRBD2 (5 bases each). Trimming removed 7 bases from V and 7 bases from J, with 11 bases in between. Germline V lookup: CDR1 PRHDT, CDR2 FYEKMQ (reference sequence). The CDR3 runs to 12 residues. In nucleotides, the CDR3 is TGTGCCAGCAAATATTGGGGGAATGAGCAGTTCTTC. Encoded protein: CASKYWGNEQFF.

This clone was picked up many times. The J gene is TRBJ2-3, the V gene TRBV2, with D possibly matching TRBD1 (6 bases). V lost 6 bases and J lost 6, with 10 bases in between. The CDR3 sequence is 12 residues long. From germline, CDR1 is SNHLY and CDR2 FYNNEI. For the CDR3, the DNA is TGTGCCAGCAGCGCCGACAGGGATACGCAGTATTTT. Translation gives CASSADRDTQYF.

As regards this clone: This may come from a read error, since a much larger clone is one base off. The chain links TRBV20-1 to TRBJ2-5; D is possibly TRBD1 or TRBD2 (5 bases each). The CDR3 length is 11 residues. CDR1 is DFQATT and CDR2 is SNEGSKA in the germline V gene (reference sequence). The CDR3 DNA follows: TGCAGTGCTGGGGACCGACGGACCGAGTACTTC. It encodes CSAGDRRTEYF.

Remarks on this clone: This may be a read error, as it is one base from a much larger clone. Here the CDR3 reads CASISFQETQYF. The CDR3 region has the DNA TGTGCCAGCATTTCTTTCCAAGAGACCCAGTACTTC. This rearrangement joins TRBV6-1 to TRBJ2-5; D uncertain. With 7 bases removed from V and 1 base from J, the gap between germline ends came to 7 bases. From germline, CDR1 is MNHNS and CDR2 SASEGT. CDR3 length: 12 amino acids.

As for this clone: With a much larger clone just one base away, this may be a read error. The chain has TRBV7-7 and TRBJ2-5, with a tentative D call TRBD2 (6 bases). The CDR3 loop spans 15 amino acids. Germline CDR1 and CDR2: SSHAT and FNYEAQ (reference sequence). V was trimmed by 0 bases and J by 5 bases, leaving 13 bases between them. Here the CDR3 reads CASSLARGTGETQYF. CDR3 nucleotides: TGTGCCAGCAGCTTAGCGCGGGGAACCGGGGAGACCCAGTACTTC. Complete variable domain (other parts from reference TRBV7-7 and TRBJ2-5): GAGVSQSPRYKVTKRGQDVTLRCDPISSHATLYWYQQALGQGPEFLTYFNYEAQPDKSGLPSDRFSAERPEGSISTLTIQRTEQRDSAMYRCASSLARGTGETQYFGPGTRLLVL.

This clone was seen at least ten times. The junction departs from germline at one end; a sequencing error may be responsible. The chain employs TRBV12-3 or TRBV12-4 and TRBJ1-2; D is possibly TRBD1 (5 bases). The CDR3 loop spans 12 amino acids. The CDR3 coding sequence is TGTGCCAGCAGTTTACCCCCCTTGGACGGACACTTC. Protein sequence: CASSLPPLDGHF.

This clone was observed a few times. A read error may be the cause here, since a much bigger clone is one base away. The chain has TRBV12-3 or TRBV12-4 and TRBJ2-1; 7 bases line up with TRBD2. The CDR3 is 16 amino acids. J gave up 7 bases and V 4 bases, and 13 bases lay outside the gene matches. The CDR3 DNA sequence: TGTGCCAGCAGTTCCTCCGGGACTACTATCCCTAATGAGCAGTTCTTC. It codes for CASSSSGTTIPNEQFF.

In its sample, this clone was seen many times. The chain is built from TRBV9 and TRBJ1-1, with D maybe TRBD1 (5 bases). The CDR3 runs to 15 residues. CDR1 and CDR2 from the germline V gene are SGDLS and YYNGEE. Trimming took 0 bases from V and 1 from J, leaving 10 bases between them. CDR3 nucleotides: TGTGCCAGCAGCGTAGGGGGAGGGACGAACACTGAAGCTTTCTTT. Encoded protein: CASSVGGGTNTEAFF.

V gene TRBV27 combines with J gene TRBJ1-6, with TRBD1 identical over 7 bases. Trimming took 6 bases from V and 5 from J; bases not matched to a gene: 7. Germline V gene data show CDR1 as MNHEY and CDR2 as SMNVEV (reference sequence). The CDR3 is 15 amino acids. The CDR3 sequence: CASSPNDRDNSPLHF. DNA for the CDR3: TGTGCCAGCAGCCCTAACGACAGGGATAATTCACCCCTCCACTTT.

A note on this clone: A single base separates this from a much larger clone, so it may be a read error. This chain joins TRBV5-1 and TRBJ2-5, with D perhaps matching TRBD1 (5 bases). Trimming pared 0 bases from V and 2 bases from J, leaving 17 bases between. Germline V gene sequence: CDR1 SGHRS, CDR2 YFSETQ. The CDR3 covers 17 residues. The DNA for the CDR3 is TGCGCCAGCAGCTTGGGTATAGGGCAAGGGGTACAAGAGACCCAGTACTTC. Amino acids: CASSLGIGQGVQETQYF.

The gene calls are TRBV20-1 and TRBJ2-2, with D perhaps TRBD1 or TRBD2 (5 bases each). The V end was cut by 4 bases, the J end by 6 bases, with 12 bases between. CDR3 length: 13 amino acids. The germline CDR1 and CDR2 sequences are DFQATT and SNEGSKA (reference sequence). The DNA for the CDR3 is TGCAGTGCTATAGATGGGGACGCCGGGGAGCTGTTTTTT. As protein: CSAIDGDAGELFF.

This clone was counted at least ten times. The V call is TRBV11-2, the J call TRBJ1-2; the match to TRBD1 covers 11 bases. CDR1 is SGHAT, CDR2 FQNNGV, per germline. Trimming removed 3 bases from V and 2 bases from J; junction bases left unmatched: 5. CDR3 length equals 16 residues. CDR3: CASSFGTGGRNYGYTF. The CDR3 DNA reads TGTGCCAGCAGCTTTGGGACAGGGGGGCGCAACTATGGCTACACCTTC.

The table lists this clone with many counts. V gene TRBV24-1 combines with J gene TRBJ2-3; 9 bases match TRBD1. Germline values: CDR1 KGHDR, CDR2 SFDVKD. With V trimmed by 5 bases and J by 5 bases, 10 bases remained unmatched. CDR3 size: 16 residues. DNA of the CDR3: TGTGCCACCAGTGCATCACGGACAGGGGTTAAAGATACGCAGTATTTT. Translating gives CATSASRTGVKDTQYF.

This clone was found many times. This rearrangement joins TRBV28 to TRBJ2-2; 7 nucleotides match TRBD2. Trimming at V came to 3 bases and at J to 7 bases, leaving 2 bases not matched to a gene. This CDR3 comprises 13 residues. In germline, CDR1 is MDHEN, CDR2 SYDVKM. The CDR3 loop is CASSFGGGGELFF. The CDR3 DNA is TGTGCCAGCAGTTTTGGGGGGGGCGGGGAGCTGTTTTTT.

The sample holds many counts of this clone. J is TRBJ2-2 and V is TRBV7-6; D gene unclear. This CDR3 comprises 15 residues. V was clipped by 5 bases and J by 1 base, with 11 bases between them. CDR1 is SGHVS and CDR2 is FNYEAQ in the germline V gene. The CDR3 nucleotides are TGTGCCAGCAGCCGAAGGGCACAGAACACCGGGGAGCTGTTTTTT. Amino acid sequence: CASSRRAQNTGELFF. The whole variable domain, remainder taken from reference TRBV7-6 and TRBJ2-2, is GAGVSQSPRYKVTKRGQDVALRCDPISGHVSLYWYRQALGQGPEFLTYFNYEAQQDKSGLPNDRFSAERPEGSISTLTIQRTEQRDSAMYRCASSRRAQNTGELFFGEGSRLTVL.

This clone was counted at least ten times. The CDR3 region has the DNA TGTGCCAGTAGTATAGGGGGACTCGGTGGCTACACCTTC. It yields the protein CASSIGGLGGYTF. The rearrangement links TRBV19 to TRBJ1-2; D is possibly TRBD1 (5 bases). Trimming took 1 base from V and 7 from J, leaving 10 bases between them. This CDR3 comprises 13 residues. Looked up from germline, CDR1 is LNHDA and CDR2 is SQIVND (reference sequence).

This clone came up a few times. A much larger clone differs from this one at a single base, so this may be a read error. Other DNA sequences in this specimen translate into the identical CDR3. The gene calls are TRBV6-1 and TRBJ1-5; D remains ambiguous. Germline assignment: CDR1 MNHNS and CDR2 SASEGT. CDR3 length: 16 amino acids. CDR3 residues: CASSDLWASSSQPQHF. In DNA form, the CDR3 reads TGTGCCAGTAGTGATCTATGGGCATCTAGTTCCCAGCCCCAGCATTTT.

In its sample, this clone was seen many times. The chain couples TRBV6-1 to TRBJ2-3, with 11 bases identical to TRBD2. V dropped 8 bases and J dropped 0; count of bases not matched to a gene: 7. The CDR3 length is 16 residues. Germline-derived CDR1 and CDR2 are MNHNS and SASEGT. In nucleotides, the CDR3 is TGTGCCAGCGCGTCTAGCGGGGGGCAGAGCACAGATACGCAGTATTTT. This gives the protein CASASSGGQSTDTQYF.

This clone was counted at least ten times. The chain recombines TRBV3-1 with TRBJ2-7, with TRBD1 as a possible D gene (6 bases). V was pared by 4 bases and J by 3 bases, with 13 bases between. Per the germline V gene, CDR1 is LGHDT and CDR2 is YNNKEL (reference sequence). This CDR3 has 14 amino acids. This chain's CDR3 is CASSRVGQFYEQYF. CDR3 DNA: TGTGCCAGCAGCCGCGTCGGACAGTTCTACGAGCAGTACTTC.